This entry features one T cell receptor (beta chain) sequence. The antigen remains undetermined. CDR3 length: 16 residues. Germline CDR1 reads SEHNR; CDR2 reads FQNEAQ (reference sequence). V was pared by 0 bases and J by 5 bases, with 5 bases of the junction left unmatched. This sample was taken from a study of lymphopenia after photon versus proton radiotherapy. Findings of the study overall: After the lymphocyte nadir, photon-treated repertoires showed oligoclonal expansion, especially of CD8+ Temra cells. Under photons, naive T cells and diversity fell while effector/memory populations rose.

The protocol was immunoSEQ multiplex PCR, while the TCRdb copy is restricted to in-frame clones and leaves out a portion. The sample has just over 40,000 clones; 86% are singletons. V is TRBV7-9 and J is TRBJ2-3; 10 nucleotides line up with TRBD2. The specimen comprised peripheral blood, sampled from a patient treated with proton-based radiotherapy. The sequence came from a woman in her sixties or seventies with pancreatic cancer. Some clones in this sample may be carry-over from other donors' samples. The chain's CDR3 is CASSLASGGSGDTQYF. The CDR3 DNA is TGTGCCAGCAGCTTAGCTAGCGGGGGGTCGGGAGATACGCAGTATTTT.